The sequence of this T cell receptor (beta chain) was determined in a study of blood T cells in healthy people across ages. Study results and limitations: Long-lived donors carried more naive CD4+ cells and greater diversity than aged donors. Diversity was estimated from one million T cells, and these estimates were considered underestimates.

This clonotype was counted at least ten times. Its antigen remains unknown. V gave up 4 bases and J gave up 3 bases; unmatched junction bases: 9. Germline loops: CDR1 SGHTA, CDR2 FQGNSA. This CDR3 spans 15 amino acids. The second PCR ran roughly 6 to 11 cycles with a sample-barcoded 5' primer and J-beta primers. Every molecule of cDNA carried a tag from a template-switch adaptor with 12 random nucleotides. Every sample gave at least 3 million paired-end reads containing CDR3. TCRdb processed the 5' RACE reads anew with MiXCR; each CDR3 protein has one entry. This sample yields some 1.5 million distinct CDR3 sequences, of which roughly 28% are seen a single time; more than 6% belongs to the top ten.

Material for sequencing was blood. This TCR was recovered from a woman in her 30s in good health. The rearrangement links TRBV7-2 to TRBJ2-7; 7 bases are shared with TRBD2. This chain's CDR3 is CASSSRGPSGYEQYF. As DNA, the CDR3 is TGTGCCAGCAGCTCTCGCGGCCCTAGCGGCTACGAGCAGTACTTC.